This T cell receptor beta chain comes out of a study of shared clonotypes between healthy human individuals. A word on this clone: This sample includes further DNA sequences coding for the same CDR3.

Produced via immunoSEQ multiplex PCR; TCRdb's table is partial and in-frame only. The table lists around 2,000,000 clones, around 95% of them singletons. Naive CD4+ cells were CD45RA-selected; the remaining cells were memory. The sequencing sample was made of naive CD4+ T cells sorted from blood. The subset was: CD45RA+ positively selected. The receptor was derived from a man aged 18 to 35 in good health.

DNA for the CDR3: TGTGCCAGCAGTTTGACAGTCCCCGGGGAGCTGTTTTTT. It specifies CASSLTVPGELFF. The rearrangement joins TRBV28 to TRBJ2-2; maybe TRBD1 (5 bases). Trimming took off 3 bases at V and 6 bases at J, with 8 bases between the two ends. CDR3 size: 13 residues. The germline V gene encodes CDR1 MDHEN and CDR2 SYDVKM.